The TCR beta chain under discussion was sequenced for a study of blood T cells in healthy people across ages. Germline V gene lookup returns CDR1 SGDLS and CDR2 YYNGEE. The CDR3 covers 15 residues. V gave up 0 bases and J gave up 0 bases; unmatched junction bases: 2. The use of a sample-barcoded 5' primer and a J-beta primer mix characterized a second PCR of about 7 to 12 cycles. TCRdb recomputed calls from the 5' RACE reads with MiXCR, one row per CDR3 protein. The sample consists of 600,000 or so distinct CDR3 sequences, approximately 30% of them appearing once. This clonotype was seen at least ten times.

This sequence joins TRBV9 and TRBJ1-2; 7 bases align to TRBD1. The TCR comes from a woman older than 75 in good health. Sequenced sample: blood. CDR3 sequence: CASSVAGTANYGYTF. CDR3 bases: TGTGCCAGCAGCGTAGCCGGGACAGCTAACTATGGCTACACCTTC.